This passage covers 30 T cell receptor beta chains from one sample sequenced in a study of blood T cell repertoires in COVID-19. Using immunoSEQ multiplex PCR, the repertoire was profiled, and TCRdb retains in-frame clones only, with some absent. The sample consists of roughly 250,000 clones, about nine tenths of them appearing once. The sequenced sample consisted of PBMCs or T cells enriched from blood (not recorded which). These receptors all stem from a woman between 45 and 60 years old who had recovered from COVID-19.

The chain carries TRBV6-2 or TRBV6-3 and TRBJ2-7; D remains unclear. The CDR3 length is 13 residues. V was clipped by 3 bases and J by 4 bases, with 10 bases between them. CDR1 is MNHEY, CDR2 SVGEGT, per germline. CDR3 coding DNA: TGTGCCAGCAGTTATCTAAGTTTTTACGAGCAGTACTTC. It yields the protein CASSYLSFYEQYF.

The rearrangement joins TRBV29-1 to TRBJ1-1; D is undetermined. Per germline, CDR1 SQVTM and CDR2 ANQGSEA. The CDR3 loop spans 14 amino acids. Trimming pared 2 bases from V and 2 bases from J, leaving 12 bases between. CDR3 DNA sequence: TGCAGCGTTGAATATCTGCGGAGAAACACTGAAGCTTTCTTT. Encoded protein: CSVEYLRRNTEAFF.

CDR3 residues: CAWSARTDSNQPQHF. The CDR3 nucleotides read TGTGCCTGGAGTGCGCGGACAGATAGCAATCAGCCCCAGCATTTT. The chain carries TRBV30 and TRBJ1-5, with a tentative D call TRBD1 (6 bases). The CDR3 runs to 15 residues. CDR1 and CDR2 from the germline V gene are GTSNPN and SVGIG (reference sequence). Trimming left V 1 base short and J 0 bases short, with 10 bases between.

The chain links TRBV11-2 to TRBJ1-3; 7 bases are shared with TRBD1. CDR1 and CDR2 from the germline V gene are SGHAT and FQNNGV. The CDR3 is made up of 15 amino acids. Trimming removed 5 bases from V and 4 bases from J; junction bases left unmatched: 8. The chain's CDR3 is CASSTIQGRGNTIYF. As DNA, the CDR3 is TGTGCCAGCAGCACAATACAGGGGAGGGGAAACACCATATATTTT. Combining the CDR3 with reference TRBV11-2 and TRBJ1-3 gives the whole variable domain EAGVAQSPRYKIIEKRQSVAFWCNPISGHATLYWYQQILGQGPKLLIQFQNNGVVDDSQLPKDRFSAERLKGVDSTLKIQPAKLEDSAVYLCASSTIQGRGNTIYFGEGSWLTVV.

This clone appeared a few times. V gene TRBV10-3 combines with J gene TRBJ2-7, with 10 positions matching TRBD1. This CDR3 has 17 amino acids. Germline V gives CDR1 ENHRY, CDR2 SYGVKD. Unmatched junction bases numbered 17, after V lost 6 bases and J lost 6 bases. The CDR3 spells CAISRTTRQGARREQYF. The CDR3 DNA reads as TGTGCCATCAGCCGCACAACACGACAGGGGGCGAGACGCGAGCAGTACTTC.

This chain connects TRBV10-2 to TRBJ1-6; D not resolved. V shed 4 bases and J shed 6 bases, with 10 bases lying between them. The germline V gene encodes CDR1 WSHSY and CDR2 SAAADI. The CDR3 extends over 14 amino acids. The CDR3 is CASSVDTFNSPLHF. CDR3 nucleotide sequence: TGCGCCAGCAGTGTTGACACCTTTAATTCACCCCTCCACTTT.

The chain has TRBV27 and TRBJ2-7; 12 bases align to TRBD2. Looked up from germline, CDR1 is MNHEY and CDR2 is SMNVEV (reference sequence). The CDR3 sequence is 17 residues long. Trimming cost V 2 bases and J 6 bases; bases outside gene matches: 11. CDR3 amino acids: CASSLTSGRKHGGEQYF. As DNA, the CDR3 is TGTGCCAGCAGTTTAACTAGCGGGAGGAAGCATGGGGGCGAGCAGTACTTC.

The rearrangement links TRBV7-7 to TRBJ2-2, with D perhaps matching TRBD2 (6 bases). The germline V gene has CDR1 SSHAT and CDR2 FNYEAQ (reference sequence). The length of the CDR3 is 14 residues. The CDR3 here is CASRAEGNTGELFF. The CDR3 bases are TGTGCTAGCCGAGCGGAGGGGAACACCGGGGAGCTGTTTTTT.

The chain combines TRBV3-1 (or the pseudogene TRBV3-2) with TRBJ2-1; 10 nucleotides line up with TRBD1. Unmatched junction bases numbered 8, after V lost 4 bases and J lost 5 bases. Germline V gene lookup returns CDR1 LGHDT and CDR2 YNNKEL (reference sequence). The CDR3 has 16 amino acids. The CDR3 loop reads CASSPDQDRGDNEQFF. DNA for the CDR3: TGTGCCAGCAGCCCAGACCAGGACAGGGGGGACAATGAGCAGTTCTTC.

The gene calls are TRBV19 and TRBJ1-1, with TRBD1 as a possible D gene (6 bases). This CDR3 contains 18 residues. Germline CDR1 LNHDA, CDR2 SQIVND (reference sequence). Trimming removed 0 bases at V and 5 bases at J, with 22 bases between. Here the CDR3 DNA reads TGTGCCAGTAGTATAGATCTAGGGGCCACGGGACAAGGGACTGAAGCTTTCTTT. This codes for CASSIDLGATGQGTEAFF.

Worth noting for this clone: This CDR3 is also generated by other DNA sequences in the sample. The chain employs TRBV6-4 and TRBJ2-3, with D perhaps TRBD1 (6 bases). Between the trimmed V and J ends, which lost 0 bases and 4 bases, there was a span of 8 bases. The CDR3 is 14 residues long. Germline CDR1 MRHNA, CDR2 SNTAGT. CDR3 sequence reads: CASSDSGGADTQYF. CDR3 in DNA: TGTGCCAGCAGTGACTCAGGGGGTGCAGATACGCAGTATTTT.

This sequence joins TRBV5-1 and TRBJ1-1, with 9 bases lining up with TRBD1. The trim removed 7 bases at V and 0 bases at J, leaving 7 bases unmatched. Looked up from germline, CDR1 is SGHRS and CDR2 is YFSETQ. The CDR3 consists of 15 residues. For the CDR3, the DNA is TGCGCCAGCGGCCAGGGACAGGGCTTGAACACTGAAGCTTTCTTT. Its protein is CASGQGQGLNTEAFF. Variable domain in full (rest from reference TRBV5-1 and TRBJ1-1): KAGVTQTPRYLIKTRGQQVTLSCSPISGHRSVSWYQQTPGQGLQFLFEYFSETQRNKGNFPGRFSGRQFSNSRSEMNVSTLELGDSALYLCASGQGQGLNTEAFFGQGTRLTVV.

This clone was seen a single time. The chain uses TRBV5-4 and TRBJ2-2; tentative D call: TRBD1 (6 bases). V lost 4 bases, J lost 0 bases, and 10 bases lay in between. Per the germline V gene, CDR1 is SGHNT and CDR2 is YYREEE (reference sequence). The CDR3 is made up of 15 amino acids. The CDR3 DNA reads TGTGCCAGCAGCCCGACAGGATCGAACACCGGGGAGCTGTTTTTT. Its translation: CASSPTGSNTGELFF.

The V call is TRBV29-1, the J call TRBJ1-1; D gene unclear. The ends were cut back, 6 bases at V and 4 bases at J, with 9 bases in the middle. The CDR3 is 11 amino acids. Per the germline V gene, CDR1 is SQVTM and CDR2 is ANQGSEA. CDR3 amino acids: CSVRPITEAFF. In nucleotides, the CDR3 is TGCAGCGTCAGGCCGATCACTGAAGCTTTCTTT.

The rearrangement links TRBV7-3 to TRBJ1-2; perhaps TRBD1 as D (6 bases). The CDR3 runs to 15 residues. Germline V gene lookup returns CDR1 SGHTA and CDR2 FQGTGA. Trimming removed 5 bases from V and 4 bases from J, with 17 bases in between. The CDR3 protein is CASSPSPGEGYGYTF. CDR3 sequence (DNA): TGTGCCAGCAGCCCAAGCCCAGGGGAGGGCTATGGCTACACCTTC.

This rearrangement joins TRBV28 to TRBJ2-1, with D unclear. This CDR3 is 11 amino acids long. The ends were cut back, 8 bases at V and 10 bases at J, with 12 bases in the middle. In germline, CDR1 is MDHEN, CDR2 SYDVKM. The DNA for the CDR3 is TGTGCCAGCGGCAGGATTGAGGAGCAGTTCTTC. Its protein product is CASGRIEEQFF.

J is TRBJ2-5 and V is TRBV27; TRBD2 matches at 10 bases. Germline lookup yields CDR1 MNHEY and CDR2 SMNVEV (reference sequence). V lost 2 bases and J lost 0; bases outside the gene matches: 15. This CDR3 has 20 amino acids. The CDR3 DNA reads as TGTGCCAGCAGTTTAGCCGCTAGCGGGAGAGGGGGGGCCTACCAAGAGACCCAGTACTTC. It encodes CASSLAASGRGGAYQETQYF.

The chain links TRBV5-8 to TRBJ2-2; 10 bases are shared with TRBD2. V dropped 0 bases and J dropped 6; count of bases not matched to a gene: 5. The CDR3 is made up of 16 amino acids. Germline-derived CDR1 and CDR2 are SGHTS and YDEGEE. CDR3 region: CASSLGLAGASGELFF. As DNA, the CDR3 is TGTGCCAGCAGCTTGGGGCTAGCGGGAGCGTCCGGGGAGCTGTTTTTT.

As for this clone: This sample also contains other DNA sequences that code for the same CDR3. V usage is TRBV28 and J usage is TRBJ1-5; 8 bases map to TRBD1. The CDR3 runs to 14 residues. Germline CDR1 reads MDHEN; CDR2 reads SYDVKM. J lost 2 bases, V lost 6 bases, and 3 bases had no gene match. The CDR3 sequence is CASSTQGGNQPQHF. CDR3 bases: TGTGCCAGCAGCACACAGGGGGGCAATCAGCCCCAGCATTTT.

CDR3 loop: CASSQQENWMRGGETQYF. CDR3 nucleotide sequence: TGTGCCAGCAGCCAGCAAGAGAATTGGATGCGGGGAGGAGAGACCCAGTACTTC. The chain uses TRBV5-8 and TRBJ2-5; maybe TRBD2 (6 bases). CDR1 and CDR2 from the germline V gene are SGHTS and YDEGEE. CDR3 length: 18 amino acids. V was pared by 4 bases and J by 4 bases, with 26 bases between. The full variable domain, with the rest looked up from reference TRBV5-8 and TRBJ2-5, is EAGVTQSPTHLIKTRGQQATLRCSPISGHTSVYWYQQALGLGLQFLLWYDEGEERNRGNFPPRFSGRQFPNYSSELNVNALELEDSALYLCASSQQENWMRGGETQYFGPGTRLLVL.

The chain links TRBV2 to TRBJ2-7; 7 bases are a match to TRBD2. Trimming took 6 bases from V and 3 from J; bases not matched to a gene: 14. The germline CDR1 and CDR2 sequences are SNHLY and FYNNEI. The length of the CDR3 is 16 residues. The CDR3 DNA reads as TGTGCCAGCAGAGCCGATTCCGGGACTACGTACTACGAGCAGTACTTC. Protein sequence: CASRADSGTTYYEQYF.

The rearrangement uses TRBV5-1 and TRBJ2-1; 7 bases align to TRBD1. The CDR3 consists of 15 residues. Germline V lookup: CDR1 SGHRS, CDR2 YFSETQ. V lost 0 bases to trimming and J lost 2 bases; unmatched junction nucleotides: 2. The CDR3 DNA sequence: TGCGCCAGCAGCTTGGGTCAGGGGGCCTACAATGAGCAGTTCTTC. This translates into CASSLGQGAYNEQFF.

This chain links TRBV30 with TRBJ1-2, with 9 bases lining up with TRBD1. The ends lost 5 bases at V and 7 bases at J; junction bases unmatched: 5. CDR1 and CDR2 from the germline V gene are GTSNPN and SVGIG (reference sequence). This CDR3 has 12 residues. The DNA for the CDR3 is TGTGCCTGGGACAGGGGGATCGGTGGCTACACCTTC. Protein sequence: CAWDRGIGGYTF.

The chain has TRBV5-6 and TRBJ2-1; 10 bases line up with TRBD2. Germline CDR1 SGHDT, CDR2 YYEEEE. Trimming at V came to 0 bases and at J to 10 bases, leaving 7 bases not matched to a gene. This CDR3 has 15 residues. This CDR3 is CASSLVSSGRREQFF. CDR3 nucleotide sequence: TGTGCCAGCAGCTTGGTGTCTAGCGGGAGACGAGAGCAGTTCTTC.

The CDR3 loop is CASSFRGVGNSPLHF. For the CDR3, the DNA is TGTGCCAGCAGTTTTCGAGGAGTTGGTAATTCACCCCTCCACTTT. The rearrangement uses TRBV28 and TRBJ1-6; D is ambiguous. CDR1 is MDHEN and CDR2 is SYDVKM in the germline V gene. The CDR3 spans 15 residues. V lost 3 bases and J 6 bases, leaving 12 bases between the germline ends.

The chain joins TRBV19 to TRBJ2-5; TRBD2 is a possible D gene (5 bases). The CDR3 contains 14 residues. Per germline, CDR1 LNHDA and CDR2 SQIVND (reference sequence). V was trimmed by 6 bases and J by 5 bases, leaving 16 bases between them. The chain's CDR3 is CASSEAWTSETQYF. DNA of the CDR3: TGTGCCAGTAGCGAGGCGTGGACTTCGGAGACCCAGTACTTC. The full variable domain, completed using reference TRBV19 and TRBJ2-5, is DGGITQSPKYLFRKEGQNVTLSCEQNLNHDAMYWYRQDPGQGLRLIYYSQIVNDFQKGDIAEGYSVSREKKESFPLTVTSAQKNPTAFYLCASSEAWTSETQYFGPGTRLLVL.

This clone was picked up one time. This chain connects TRBV27 to TRBJ1-6; possible D gene TRBD1, 6 bases. V was shortened by 0 bases and J by 8 bases, with 14 bases between the two germline ends. The CDR3 loop spans 16 amino acids. CDR1 is MNHEY, CDR2 SMNVEV, per germline (reference sequence). The DNA of the CDR3 is TGTGCCAGCAGTTTATCGTTAATGTACAGGGATTCACCCCTCCACTTT. Translating it yields CASSLSLMYRDSPLHF.

This chain uses TRBV18 with TRBJ1-2; 7 bases fit TRBD1. After removal of 5 bases from V and 1 base from J, the junction contained 7 bases not matched to a gene. CDR1 is KGHSH, CDR2 LQKENI, per germline. This CDR3 spans 15 amino acids. The CDR3 DNA is TGTGCCAGCTCAAGATCCGGGACAGTTAACTATGGCTACACCTTC. It yields the protein CASSRSGTVNYGYTF. The variable domain in full, completed from reference TRBV18 and TRBJ1-2, reads NAGVMQNPRHLVRRRGQEARLRCSPMKGHSHVYWYRQLPEEGLKFMVYLQKENIIDESGMPKERFSAEFPKEGPSILRIQQVVRGDSAAYFCASSRSGTVNYGYTFGSGTRLTVV.

The chain carries TRBV28 and TRBJ1-3; D gene uncertain. The CDR3 is 12 residues long. The ends were cut back, 7 bases at V and 4 bases at J, with 8 bases in the middle. Germline CDR1 reads MDHEN; CDR2 reads SYDVKM. The DNA of the CDR3 is TGTGCCAGCATCGGGAGGGGAAACACCATATATTTT. Translated: CASIGRGNTIYF.

The chain recombines TRBV18 with TRBJ1-4; D may be TRBD1 (6 bases). The V end lost 5 bases, the J end lost 6 bases, and 10 bases lay between the germline ends. The germline V gene encodes CDR1 KGHSH and CDR2 LQKENI. The CDR3 sequence is 13 residues long. The CDR3 spells CASSTAGDEKLFF. In DNA form, the CDR3 reads TGTGCCAGCTCAACTGCAGGGGATGAAAAACTGTTTTTT.